These 10 T cell receptor beta chains were all obtained from the same sample, sequenced in a study of monozygotic twins with inflammatory bowel disease. TCRdb reworked the 5' RACE reads into one entry per CDR3 protein, no DNA. The listing contains hundreds of thousands of distinct CDR3 sequences. The sequencing input was blood. The receptor source for this set is a human donor with ulcerative colitis or Crohn's disease, or a healthy co-twin of an affected twin (not recorded which).

J is TRBJ1-4 and V is TRBV3-1; the D call from TCRdb, TRBD1, cannot be confirmed without DNA. From germline, CDR1 is LGHDT and CDR2 YNNKEL (reference sequence). The CDR3 consists of 15 residues. CDR3 sequence reads: CARETFRDSNEKLFF.

The rearrangement joins TRBV24-1 to TRBJ2-1; absent DNA, TCRdb's TRBD1 call cannot be checked. The germline gives CDR1 KGHDR, CDR2 SFDVKD. The CDR3 is 19 amino acids. CDR3 loop: CATSDLGQASGSSYNEQFF.

V usage is TRBV12-3 or TRBV12-4 and J usage is TRBJ2-3. The CDR3 has 16 amino acids. The CDR3 sequence is CASSFMVQRDTDTQYF.

The CDR3 reads CATSDPGSGALEKLFF. The J gene is TRBJ1-4, the V gene TRBV24-1; TCRdb gives TRBD1 as the D gene, but with no DNA this cannot be confirmed. Germline V CDR1 and CDR2: KGHDR, SFDVKD. This CDR3 comprises 16 residues.

The V gene is TRBV6-2 or TRBV6-3, the J gene TRBJ1-5; TCRdb's assignment of TRBD1 cannot be checked, as there is no DNA. Germline CDR1 reads MNHEY; CDR2 reads SVGEGT. The CDR3 spans 15 residues. CDR3 sequence reads: CASSYLRGRNQPQHF.

This rearrangement joins TRBV20-1 to TRBJ2-1. The CDR3 length is 12 residues. The germline V gene encodes CDR1 DFQATT and CDR2 SNEGSKA (reference sequence). CDR3 in amino acids: CSAKISYNEQFF.

The V call is TRBV20-1, the J call TRBJ1-5; with no DNA, the TCRdb D assignment of TRBD1 cannot be verified. Germline V gene lookup returns CDR1 DFQATT and CDR2 SNEGSKA (reference sequence). The CDR3 has 14 residues. CDR3 sequence reads: CSADSGTVNQPQHF.

The chain carries TRBV28 and TRBJ2-3; the TCRdb call, TRBD1, lacks DNA for checking. The length of the CDR3 is 16 residues. Germline CDR1 MDHEN, CDR2 SYDVKM. CDR3 loop: CASSNQGGLSTDTQYF.

The V and J genes are TRBV11-3 and TRBJ2-5; TCRdb names TRBD1, which stays unverified in the absence of DNA. This CDR3 is built from 14 residues. Germline CDR1 SGHNT, CDR2 YENEEA. The CDR3 sequence: CASSSPDRAETQYF.

The chain uses TRBV21-1 and TRBJ1-4. TRBV21-1 is an annotated pseudogene. There are 15 residues in the CDR3. CDR3 amino acids: CASSLSWRRNEKLFF.